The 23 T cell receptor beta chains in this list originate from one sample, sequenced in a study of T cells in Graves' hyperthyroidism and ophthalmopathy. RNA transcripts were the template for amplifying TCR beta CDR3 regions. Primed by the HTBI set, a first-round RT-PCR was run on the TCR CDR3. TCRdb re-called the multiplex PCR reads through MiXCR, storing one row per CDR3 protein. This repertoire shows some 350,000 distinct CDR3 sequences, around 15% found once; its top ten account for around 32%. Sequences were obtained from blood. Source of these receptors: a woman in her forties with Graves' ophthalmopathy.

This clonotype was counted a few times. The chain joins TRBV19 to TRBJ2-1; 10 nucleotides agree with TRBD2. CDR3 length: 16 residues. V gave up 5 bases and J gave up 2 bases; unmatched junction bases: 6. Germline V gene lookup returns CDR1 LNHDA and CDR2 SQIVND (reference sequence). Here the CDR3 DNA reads TGTGCCAGTAGTGGCCCTAGCGGGAGTGCCTACAATGAGCAGTTCTTC. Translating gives CASSGPSGSAYNEQFF.

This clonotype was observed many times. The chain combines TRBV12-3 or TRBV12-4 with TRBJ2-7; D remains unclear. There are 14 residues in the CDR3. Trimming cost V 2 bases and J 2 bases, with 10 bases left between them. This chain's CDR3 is CASSLLGRAYEQYF. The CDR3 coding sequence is TGTGCCAGCAGTTTATTGGGTCGGGCCTACGAGCAGTACTTC.

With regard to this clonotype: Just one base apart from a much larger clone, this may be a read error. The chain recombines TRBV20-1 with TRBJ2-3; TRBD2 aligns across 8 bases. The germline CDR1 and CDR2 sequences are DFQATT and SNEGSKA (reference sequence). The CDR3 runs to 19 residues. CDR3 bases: TGCATTGCTAGAGTTAAGGACAAGGGGCTAGCGGGTCCATCAGATACGCAGTATTTT. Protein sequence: CIARVKDKGLAGPSDTQYF.

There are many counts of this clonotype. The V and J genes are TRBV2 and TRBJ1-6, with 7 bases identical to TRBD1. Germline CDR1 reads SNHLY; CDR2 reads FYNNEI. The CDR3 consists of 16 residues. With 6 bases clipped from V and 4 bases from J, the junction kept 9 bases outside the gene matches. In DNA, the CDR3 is TGTGCCAGCAGGGAATCCGGGGACAGATATAATTCACCCCTCCACTTT. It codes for CASRESGDRYNSPLHF.

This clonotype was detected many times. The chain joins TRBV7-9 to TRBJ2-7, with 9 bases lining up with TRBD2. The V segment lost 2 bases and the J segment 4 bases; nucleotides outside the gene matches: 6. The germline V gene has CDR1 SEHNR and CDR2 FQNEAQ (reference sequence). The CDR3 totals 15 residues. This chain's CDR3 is CASSLSAGGKYEQYF. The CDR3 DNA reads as TGTGCCAGCAGCTTATCCGCGGGGGGGAAGTACGAGCAGTACTTC. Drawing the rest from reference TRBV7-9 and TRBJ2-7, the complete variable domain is DTGVSQNPRHKITKRGQNVTFRCDPISEHNRLYWYRQTLGQGPEFLTYFQNEAQLEKSRLLSDRFSAERPKGSFSTLEIQRTEQGDSAMYLCASSLSAGGKYEQYFGPGTRLTVT.

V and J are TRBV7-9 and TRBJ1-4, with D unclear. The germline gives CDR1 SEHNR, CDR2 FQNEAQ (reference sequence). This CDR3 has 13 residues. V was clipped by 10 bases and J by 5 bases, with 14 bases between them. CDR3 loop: CATDGIENEKLFF. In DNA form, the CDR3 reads TGTGCCACCGACGGGATTGAGAATGAAAAACTGTTTTTT.

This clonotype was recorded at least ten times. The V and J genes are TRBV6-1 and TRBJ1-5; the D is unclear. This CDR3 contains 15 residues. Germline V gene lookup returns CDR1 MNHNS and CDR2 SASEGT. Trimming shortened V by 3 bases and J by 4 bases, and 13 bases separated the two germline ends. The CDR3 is CASSETGRNNQPQHF. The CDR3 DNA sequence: TGTGCCAGCAGTGAGACCGGACGGAATAATCAGCCCCAGCATTTT.

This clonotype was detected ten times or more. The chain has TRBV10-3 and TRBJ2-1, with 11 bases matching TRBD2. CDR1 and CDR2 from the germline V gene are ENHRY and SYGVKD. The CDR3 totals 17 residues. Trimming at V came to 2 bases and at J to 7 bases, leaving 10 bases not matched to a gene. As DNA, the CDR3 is TGTGCCATCAGTGAGACGTTAGCGGGGGGGCAACGTAATGAGCAGTTCTTC. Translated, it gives CAISETLAGGQRNEQFF.

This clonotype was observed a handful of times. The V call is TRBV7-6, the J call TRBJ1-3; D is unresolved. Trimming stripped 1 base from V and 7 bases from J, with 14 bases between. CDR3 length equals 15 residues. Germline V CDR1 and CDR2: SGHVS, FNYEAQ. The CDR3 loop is CASSLGHGFGNTIYF. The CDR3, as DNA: TGTGCCAGCAGCTTAGGCCACGGTTTTGGTAACACCATATATTTT.

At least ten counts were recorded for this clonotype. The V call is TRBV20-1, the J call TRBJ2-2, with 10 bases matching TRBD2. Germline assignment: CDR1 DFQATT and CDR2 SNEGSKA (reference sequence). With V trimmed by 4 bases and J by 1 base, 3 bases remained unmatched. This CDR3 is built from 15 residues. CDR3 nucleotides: TGCAGTGCTACGACTAGCGGGCGGAACACCGGGGAGCTGTTTTTT. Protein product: CSATTSGRNTGELFF.

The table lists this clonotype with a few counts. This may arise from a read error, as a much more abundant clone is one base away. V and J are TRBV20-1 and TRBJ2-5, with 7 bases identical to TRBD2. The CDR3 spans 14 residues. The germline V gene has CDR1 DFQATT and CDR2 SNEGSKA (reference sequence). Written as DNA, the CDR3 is TGCAGCTCCGGCACGGCTAGCGGTTATGTGACCCAGTACTTC. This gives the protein CSSGTASGYVTQYF.

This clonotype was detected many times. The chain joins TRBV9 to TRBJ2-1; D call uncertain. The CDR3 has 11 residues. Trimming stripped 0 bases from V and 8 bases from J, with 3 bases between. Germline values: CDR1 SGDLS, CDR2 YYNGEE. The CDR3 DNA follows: TGTGCCAGCAGCGTAGGGGATGAGCAGTTCTTC. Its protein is CASSVGDEQFF. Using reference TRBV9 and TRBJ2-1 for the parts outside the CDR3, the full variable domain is DSGVTQTPKHLITATGQRVTLRCSPRSGDLSVYWYQQSLDQGLQFLIQYYNGEERAKGNILERFSAQQFPDLHSELNLSSLELGDSALYFCASSVGDEQFFGPGTRLTVL.

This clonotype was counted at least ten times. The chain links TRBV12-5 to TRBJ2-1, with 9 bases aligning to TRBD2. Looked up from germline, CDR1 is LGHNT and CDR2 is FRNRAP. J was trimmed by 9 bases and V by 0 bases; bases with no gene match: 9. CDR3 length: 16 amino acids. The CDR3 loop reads CASGLVLRGGATEQFF. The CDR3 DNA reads TGTGCTAGTGGTTTGGTACTCCGCGGGGGGGCCACTGAGCAGTTCTTC.

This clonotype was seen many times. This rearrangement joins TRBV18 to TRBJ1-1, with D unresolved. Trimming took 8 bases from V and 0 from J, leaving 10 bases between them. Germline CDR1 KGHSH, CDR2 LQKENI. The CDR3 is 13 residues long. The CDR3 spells CASSPGLNTEAFF. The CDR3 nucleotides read TGTGCCAGCAGTCCTGGACTGAACACTGAAGCTTTCTTT.

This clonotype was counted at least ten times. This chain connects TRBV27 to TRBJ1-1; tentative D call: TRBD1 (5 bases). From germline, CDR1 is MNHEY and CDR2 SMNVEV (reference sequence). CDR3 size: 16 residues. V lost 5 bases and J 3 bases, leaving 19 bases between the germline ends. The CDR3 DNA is TGTGCCAGCAGTATGATTAACCAGGGTGTGTACACTGAAGCTTTCTTT. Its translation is CASSMINQGVYTEAFF.

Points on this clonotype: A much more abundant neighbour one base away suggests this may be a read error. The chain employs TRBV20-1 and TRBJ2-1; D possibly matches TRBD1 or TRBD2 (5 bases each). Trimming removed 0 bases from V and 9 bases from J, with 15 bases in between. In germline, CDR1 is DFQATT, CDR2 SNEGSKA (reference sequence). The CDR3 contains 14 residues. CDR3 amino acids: CSARDVGTRGEQFF. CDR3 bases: TGCAGTGCTAGAGATGTGGGAACGAGGGGTGAGCAGTTCTTC.

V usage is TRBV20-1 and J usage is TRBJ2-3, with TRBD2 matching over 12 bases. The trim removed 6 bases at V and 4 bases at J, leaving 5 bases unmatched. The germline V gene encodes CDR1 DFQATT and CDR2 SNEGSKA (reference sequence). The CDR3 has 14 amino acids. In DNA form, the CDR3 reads TGCAGTGCCCGCGGACTAGCGGGATCAGATACGCAGTATTTT. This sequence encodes CSARGLAGSDTQYF.

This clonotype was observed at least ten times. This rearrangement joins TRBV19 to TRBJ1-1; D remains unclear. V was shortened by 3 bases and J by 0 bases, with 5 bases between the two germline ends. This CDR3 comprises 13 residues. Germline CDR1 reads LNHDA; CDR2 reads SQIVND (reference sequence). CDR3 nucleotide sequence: TGTGCCAGTAGTATCGAAGTGAACACTGAAGCTTTCTTT. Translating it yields CASSIEVNTEAFF.

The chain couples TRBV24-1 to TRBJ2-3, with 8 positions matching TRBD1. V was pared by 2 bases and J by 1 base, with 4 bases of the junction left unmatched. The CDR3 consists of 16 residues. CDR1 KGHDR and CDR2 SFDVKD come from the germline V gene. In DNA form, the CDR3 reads TGTGCCACCAGTGATTACCTGACAGGGGGCACAGATACGCAGTATTTT. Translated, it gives CATSDYLTGGTDTQYF.

The CDR3 reads CASSPASRNEQFF. The CDR3 DNA reads as TGTGCCAGCTCACCAGCGAGTCGAAATGAGCAGTTCTTC. The chain couples TRBV18 to TRBJ2-1, with D unclear. Germline V gives CDR1 KGHSH, CDR2 LQKENI. There are 13 residues in the CDR3. V lost 2 bases to trimming and J lost 7 bases, with 9 bases between them. The full variable domain, in which reference TRBV18 and TRBJ2-1 provide the parts outside the CDR3, is NAGVMQNPRHLVRRRGQEARLRCSPMKGHSHVYWYRQLPEEGLKFMVYLQKENIIDESGMPKERFSAEFPKEGPSILRIQQVVRGDSAAYFCASSPASRNEQFFGPGTRLTVL.

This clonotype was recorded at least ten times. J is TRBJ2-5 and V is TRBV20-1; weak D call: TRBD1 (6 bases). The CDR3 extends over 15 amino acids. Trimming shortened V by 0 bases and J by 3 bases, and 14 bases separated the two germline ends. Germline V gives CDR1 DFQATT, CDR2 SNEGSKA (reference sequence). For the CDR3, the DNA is TGCAGTGCTAGAGATCTCCGCAGGGGAAAAGAGACCCAGTACTTC. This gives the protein CSARDLRRGKETQYF.

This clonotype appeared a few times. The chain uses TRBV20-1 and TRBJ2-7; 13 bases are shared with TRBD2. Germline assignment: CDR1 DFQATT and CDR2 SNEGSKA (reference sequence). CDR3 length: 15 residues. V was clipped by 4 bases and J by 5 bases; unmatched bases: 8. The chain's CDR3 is CSATGTSGRANEQYF. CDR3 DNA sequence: TGCAGTGCTACAGGTACTAGCGGGAGGGCCAACGAGCAGTACTTC.

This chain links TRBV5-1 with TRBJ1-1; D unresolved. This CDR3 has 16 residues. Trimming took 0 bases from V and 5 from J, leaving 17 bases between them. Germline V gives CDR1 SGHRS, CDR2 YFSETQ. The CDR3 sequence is CASSLAGVGSGTEAFF. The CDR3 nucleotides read TGCGCCAGCAGCTTGGCCGGCGTAGGTAGTGGGACTGAAGCTTTCTTT.